The 26 T cell receptor beta chains reported below all come from one sample, sequenced in a study of response to subunit inactivated influenza vaccine. One entry per CDR3 protein results from TCRdb running MiXCR on the RT-PCR reads. The sample carries hundreds of thousands of distinct CDR3 sequences, under 9% recorded once. Sequencing used PBMCs from blood, obtained roughly 24 months after vaccination. The receptors originated from a man aged 50-75 years who received an inactivated influenza vaccine.

The chain uses TRBV29-1 and TRBJ2-7; 8 bases agree with TRBD2. There are 13 residues in the CDR3. CDR1 is SQVTM and CDR2 is ANQGSEA in the germline V gene. The junction had 1 base not matched to a gene; V was cut back by 3 bases and J by 0 bases. This chain's CDR3 is CSVESGSSYEQYF. The DNA for the CDR3 is TGCAGCGTTGAGAGCGGGAGCTCCTACGAGCAGTACTTC.

This clonotype was seen repeatedly, ten times or more. This chain uses TRBV4-1 with TRBJ2-2, with D possibly TRBD2 on 6 matching bases. This CDR3 is 15 amino acids long. Looked up from germline, CDR1 is MGHRA and CDR2 is YSYEKL. Between the trimmed V and J ends, which lost 1 base and 4 bases, there was a span of 10 bases. CDR3 DNA: TGCGCCAGCAGCCAAGTTCTGGGGGGCACCGGGGAGCTGTTTTTT. Translated, it gives CASSQVLGGTGELFF.

In this sample, this clonotype turned up a few times. The rearrangement uses TRBV15 and TRBJ2-1; 7 bases are a match to TRBD1. The CDR3 has 16 residues. V gave up 2 bases and J gave up 5 bases; unmatched junction bases: 9. CDR1 is LNHNV and CDR2 is YYDKDF in the germline V gene (reference sequence). The CDR3 spells CATSRSLVGTDNEQFF. CDR3 DNA sequence: TGTGCCACCAGCAGATCTCTGGTCGGGACAGACAATGAGCAGTTCTTC. Combining the CDR3 with reference TRBV15 and TRBJ2-1 gives the whole variable domain DAMVIQNPRYQVTQFGKPVTLSCSQTLNHNVMYWYQQKSSQAPKLLFHYYDKDFNNEADTPDNFQSRRPNTSFCFLDIRSPGLGDTAMYLCATSRSLVGTDNEQFFGPGTRLTVL.

This clonotype was seen a few times. V is TRBV2 and J is TRBJ2-3; TRBD1 aligns across 9 bases. The J segment lost 6 bases and the V segment lost 6 bases, leaving 1 base of the junction unmatched. This CDR3 is 12 amino acids long. CDR1 is SNHLY and CDR2 is FYNNEI in the germline V gene. The CDR3 DNA follows: TGTGCCAGCAGGGACAGGGGTGATACGCAGTATTTT. This encodes CASRDRGDTQYF.

This chain connects TRBV4-1 to TRBJ2-3; D is uncertain. The germline gives CDR1 MGHRA, CDR2 YSYEKL. V shed 1 base and J shed 5 bases, with 31 bases lying between them. The CDR3 is 21 residues long. The CDR3 spells CASSQAQSLGRTQPSLDTQYF. For the CDR3, the DNA is TGCGCCAGCAGCCAAGCTCAAAGCCTTGGCAGAACCCAACCCTCCTTAGATACGCAGTATTTT.

J is TRBJ2-2 and V is TRBV10-3; 8 positions match TRBD1. From germline, CDR1 is ENHRY and CDR2 SYGVKD. With V trimmed by 6 bases and J by 1 base, 7 bases remained unmatched. The CDR3 contains 16 residues. CDR3 region: CAIRRAGTGNTGELFF. CDR3 in DNA: TGTGCCATCAGGAGGGCCGGGACAGGGAACACCGGGGAGCTGTTTTTT.

This clonotype was counted a few times. The genes are TRBV20-1 and TRBJ1-5; D perhaps matches TRBD1 (6 bases). Germline V gene sequence: CDR1 DFQATT, CDR2 SNEGSKA (reference sequence). V dropped 7 bases and J dropped 4 bases, with 14 bases sitting between them. The CDR3 spans 13 residues. CDR3 nucleotide sequence: TGCAGTGGCATGAGGCAGGGGAATCAGCCCCAGCATTTT. Translating gives CSGMRQGNQPQHF.

This clonotype was counted between two and nine times. The chain has TRBV6-1 and TRBJ2-6; possibly TRBD1 for D (6 bases). The CDR3 runs 14 residues. Germline V gene lookup returns CDR1 MNHNS and CDR2 SASEGT. V was pared by 6 bases and J by 9 bases, with 15 bases between. The CDR3: CASRSPGTINVLTF. Written as DNA, the CDR3 is TGTGCCAGCAGATCTCCCGGGACAATCAACGTCCTGACTTTC.

The chain couples TRBV20-1 to TRBJ1-5; no firm D call. V lost 1 base and J 7 bases, leaving 14 bases between the germline ends. Germline V lookup: CDR1 DFQATT, CDR2 SNEGSKA (reference sequence). The CDR3 consists of 14 residues. DNA of the CDR3: TGCAGTGCTAGAGCGTCTTGGCCTACGCAGCCCCAGCATTTT. Encoded protein: CSARASWPTQPQHF.

This sequence joins TRBV27 and TRBJ1-1; D unclear. From germline, CDR1 is MNHEY and CDR2 SMNVEV (reference sequence). CDR3 length: 14 residues. Trimming left V 5 bases short and J 1 base short, with 11 bases between. DNA of the CDR3: TGTGCCAGCAGTGTTAGGGAAAGGAACACTGAAGCTTTCTTT. Amino acids: CASSVRERNTEAFF.

This clonotype was recorded a few times. V is TRBV28 and J is TRBJ2-5; 9 bases are shared with TRBD2. The CDR3 loop spans 16 amino acids. V shed 3 bases, J shed 5 bases, and the junction held 10 bases outside the gene matches. Per germline, CDR1 MDHEN and CDR2 SYDVKM. CDR3 loop: CASSFPREGPLETQYF. The CDR3 region has the DNA TGTGCCAGCAGTTTCCCGCGGGAGGGCCCTCTTGAGACCCAGTACTTC.

This clonotype occurred many times. This chain joins TRBV5-1 and TRBJ2-7; 7 bases line up with TRBD1. Germline CDR1 SGHRS, CDR2 YFSETQ. The CDR3 extends over 14 amino acids. The J segment lost 4 bases and the V segment lost 0 bases, leaving 4 bases of the junction unmatched. The CDR3 is CASSLEGAGYEQYF. CDR3 DNA: TGCGCCAGCAGCTTGGAGGGGGCTGGTTACGAGCAGTACTTC.

V gene TRBV7-8 combines with J gene TRBJ2-1; the D is unclear. Germline CDR1 is SGHVS and CDR2 is FQNEAQ. Trimming pared 0 bases from V and 8 bases from J, leaving 17 bases between. CDR3 length equals 16 residues. CDR3 nucleotides: TGTGCCAGCAGCTTAGCGATATGGCTAGACGGGCATGAGCAGTTCTTC. Translated: CASSLAIWLDGHEQFF.

This clonotype was observed many times. The rearrangement joins TRBV4-1 to TRBJ1-2; 7 bases line up with TRBD1. The CDR3 totals 14 residues. The germline CDR1 and CDR2 sequences are MGHRA and YSYEKL. J gave up 3 bases and V 4 bases, and 5 bases lay outside the gene matches. DNA of the CDR3: TGCGCCAGCAGCCCCGAACAGGGGTACTATGGCTACACCTTC. Protein: CASSPEQGYYGYTF.

This clonotype has a count of ten or more. This rearrangement joins TRBV7-2 to TRBJ2-1; maybe TRBD1 (6 bases). This CDR3 region has 12 residues. Germline V CDR1 and CDR2: SGHTA, FQGNSA. V was cut by 5 bases and J by 12 bases, with 14 bases left in between. CDR3 bases: TGTGCCAGCAGCAGTGGACAGCATGTGCAGTTCTTC. It translates to CASSSGQHVQFF.

CDR3 DNA: TGTGCCAGCAGCTCCCTCGGGGATGAGCAGTACTTC. It codes for CASSSLGDEQYF. V gene TRBV7-9 combines with J gene TRBJ2-7; D might be TRBD2 (5 bases). V was trimmed by 4 bases and J by 7 bases, leaving 11 bases between them. Per germline, CDR1 SEHNR and CDR2 FQNEAQ (reference sequence). There are 12 residues in the CDR3.

The genes are TRBV5-5 and TRBJ2-1, with D uncertain. The CDR3 has 14 amino acids. Germline CDR1 reads SGHKS; CDR2 reads YYEKEE (reference sequence). Trimming cost V 0 bases and J 7 bases, with 11 bases left between them. CDR3 loop: CASSLDMVGNEQFF. The CDR3 DNA is TGTGCCAGCAGCTTGGATATGGTGGGAAATGAGCAGTTCTTC.

A remark on this clonotype: A read error may be the cause here, since a much bigger clone is one base away. V and J are TRBV5-1 and TRBJ2-5; 7 nucleotides match TRBD2. The closer fit of TRBJ2-1 to the DNA end suggests the J call may be wrong. The CDR3 loop spans 14 amino acids. Germline CDR1 SGHRS, CDR2 YFSETQ. CDR3: CASSLNGAGETQFF. The CDR3 DNA reads as TGCGCCAGCAGCTTGAACGGGGCGGGAGAGACCCAGTTCTTC.

The chain couples TRBV10-3 to TRBJ2-7; D is unresolved. The CDR3 loop spans 12 amino acids. Deletions cut 10 bases from V and 3 bases from J, with 13 bases between. CDR1 and CDR2 (germline): ENHRY, SYGVKD. CDR3 bases: TGTGCCACGACATCTGGCGACTACGAGCAGTACTTC. Residues: CATTSGDYEQYF.

The rearrangement uses TRBV7-9 and TRBJ1-3, with 7 positions matching TRBD1. Germline CDR1 and CDR2: SEHNR and FQNEAQ (reference sequence). CDR3 length: 17 residues. V was clipped by 3 bases and J by 0 bases; unmatched bases: 8. The CDR3 loop reads CASSFFSTGTSGNTIYF. In nucleotides, the CDR3 is TGTGCCAGCAGCTTTTTCTCGACAGGGACCTCTGGAAACACCATATATTTT.

Points on this clonotype: This likely comes from a read error, as the CDR3 has no conserved phenylalanine or tryptophan at its end. The J gene is TRBJ2-3, the V gene TRBV20-1; TRBD1 is a possible D gene (5 bases). This CDR3 has 14 residues. V lost 3 bases and J 3 bases, leaving 13 bases between the germline ends. Germline values: CDR1 DFQATT, CDR2 SNEGSKA (reference sequence). For the CDR3, the DNA is TGCAGTGCTAGGGTCCAGGGAAAGACAGATACGCAGTATTCT. It yields the protein CSARVQGKTDTQYS.

The genes are TRBV19 and TRBJ1-5; 7 positions agree with TRBD1. In germline, CDR1 is LNHDA, CDR2 SQIVND (reference sequence). CDR3 length: 15 amino acids. With V trimmed by 7 bases and J by 10 bases, 16 bases remained unmatched. The CDR3 bases are TGTGCCAGTACCGACGTGGTCAGGGGGTTAAGACCCCAGCATTTT. As protein: CASTDVVRGLRPQHF.

This clonotype was observed a few times. CDR3 sequence (DNA): TGCAGTGCTAGTTCGGTAGCGACCGGGGAGCTGTTTTTT. As protein: CSASSVATGELFF. This chain links TRBV20-1 with TRBJ2-2; maybe TRBD2 (5 bases). The germline gives CDR1 DFQATT, CDR2 SNEGSKA (reference sequence). V lost 3 bases, J lost 5 bases, and 10 bases lay in between. CDR3 size: 13 residues.

The table lists this clonotype with a few counts. This CDR3 reads CASSFTGGRGDTQYF. In nucleotides, the CDR3 is TGTGCCAGCAGCTTTACAGGGGGCCGCGGAGATACGCAGTATTTT. The chain employs TRBV13 and TRBJ2-3; 9 positions match TRBD1. CDR1 is PRHDT, CDR2 FYEKMQ, per germline (reference sequence). Trimming at V came to 3 bases and at J to 5 bases, leaving 6 bases not matched to a gene. This CDR3 region has 15 residues.

This sequence joins TRBV20-1 and TRBJ1-5; D remains ambiguous. The V end lost 5 bases, the J end lost 0 bases, and 8 bases lay between the germline ends. The germline V gene has CDR1 DFQATT and CDR2 SNEGSKA (reference sequence). The CDR3 has 13 amino acids. The CDR3 nucleotides are TGCAGTGCTGGGCAGCTTAGCAATCAGCCCCAGCATTTT. This codes for CSAGQLSNQPQHF.

This clonotype has at least ten counts. CDR3 region: CASSFVRNSYEQYF. The CDR3 nucleotides are TGTGCCAGCAGCTTCGTCAGAAACTCCTACGAGCAGTACTTC. The genes are TRBV7-2 and TRBJ2-7; D is undetermined. CDR1 is SGHTA and CDR2 is FQGNSA in the germline V gene. V dropped 3 bases and J dropped 0 bases, with 9 bases sitting between them. The CDR3 loop spans 14 amino acids.